The present entry profiles one T cell receptor beta chain with its context. The sample is drawn from a study of blood T cell repertoires in COVID-19. On the study more broadly: From the United States, Italy and Spain came samples of acute and convalescent COVID-19. Sources were T cells, B-cell-depleted T cells, or PBMCs; the material itself was cDNA or gDNA.

The germline gives CDR1 MDHEN, CDR2 SYDVKM. This CDR3 spans 11 amino acids. Trimming took off 2 bases at V and 5 bases at J, with 4 bases between the two ends. Here immunoSEQ multiplex PCR was the method, and the copy in TCRdb shows in-frame clones only, minus some. The sample shows some 530,000 clones, approximately 83% of them seen only once. This receptor was identified in a human donor in a cohort sampled during active COVID-19. Sequenced input: peripheral blood. The chain is built from TRBV28 and TRBJ2-7; D is unclear. CDR3 nucleotides: TGTGCCAGCAGTTTAGTCGACGAGCAGTACTTC. Translated, it gives CASSLVDEQYF.